The 30 T cell receptor beta chains given below trace back to one sample, sequenced in a study of blood T cell repertoires in COVID-19. TCRdb's copy holds only in-frame clones and misses some; the assay was immunoSEQ multiplex PCR. The sample lists over 200,000 clones, approximately 89% occurring once. Sequenced material: peripheral blood. All receptors come from a middle-aged man who had recovered from COVID-19.

The chain links TRBV9 to TRBJ1-1; 8 bases map to TRBD1. Per germline, CDR1 SGDLS and CDR2 YYNGEE. V lost 7 bases to trimming and J lost 12 bases; unmatched junction nucleotides: 11. This CDR3 is built from 12 residues. CDR3 in DNA: TGTGCCAGCGGGCCAGGGGGCGGCGAAACTTTCTTT. Translating it yields CASGPGGGETFF.

The chain carries TRBV7-8 and TRBJ1-6; maybe TRBD1 (5 bases). The length of the CDR3 is 14 residues. Germline V lookup: CDR1 SGHVS, CDR2 FQNEAQ. The V gene lost 0 bases and the J gene lost 9 bases, with 9 bases spanning the gap. Written as DNA, the CDR3 is TGTGCCAGCAGCTTAGCAGGGGATGGTTCACCCCTCCACTTT. Residues: CASSLAGDGSPLHF.

This clone came up once. The chain uses TRBV2 and TRBJ1-2; no clear D gene. Trimming stripped 1 base from V and 6 bases from J, with 15 bases between. This CDR3 region has 15 residues. Germline CDR1 SNHLY, CDR2 FYNNEI. CDR3 DNA sequence: TGTGCCAGCAGTGAAGGGAGGGCTTCGATACATGGCTACACCTTC. Amino acid sequence: CASSEGRASIHGYTF.

This clone appeared a single time. This rearrangement joins TRBV6-2 or TRBV6-3 to TRBJ2-6; 8 bases fit TRBD1. The ends lost 2 bases at V and 2 bases at J; junction bases unmatched: 5. CDR1 and CDR2 from the germline V gene are MNHEY and SVGEGT. CDR3 length: 17 residues. The CDR3 DNA is TGTGCCAGCAGTTACGGCAGGGGGCCCACTGGGGCCAACGTCCTGACTTTC. Protein sequence: CASSYGRGPTGANVLTF.

The CDR3 is CASIGGRGVGEQFF. The CDR3 bases are TGTGCCAGCATTGGCGGGAGGGGGGTCGGTGAGCAGTTCTTC. The chain carries TRBV2 and TRBJ2-1; TRBD2 matches at 9 bases. The ends lost 7 bases at V and 9 bases at J; junction bases unmatched: 10. There are 14 residues in the CDR3. The V gene's germline CDR1 is SNHLY and CDR2 FYNNEI.

The gene calls are TRBV7-2 and TRBJ2-1; the match to TRBD2 covers 7 bases. The CDR3 has 13 amino acids. Losses at the gene ends were 0 bases for V and 9 bases for J; bases not matched to a gene: 2. Germline-derived CDR1 and CDR2 are SGHTA and FQGNSA. The CDR3 reads CASSLAGGTEQFF. The CDR3, as DNA: TGTGCCAGCAGCTTAGCGGGAGGGACTGAGCAGTTCTTC.

This chain uses TRBV12-3 or TRBV12-4 with TRBJ2-7, with D unresolved. The CDR3 consists of 12 residues. Trimming pared 5 bases from V and 4 bases from J, leaving 9 bases between. CDR3 sequence reads: CASSPEVYEQYF. As DNA, the CDR3 is TGTGCCAGCAGTCCAGAGGTATACGAGCAGTACTTC.

As regards this clone: Other DNA sequences of this sample code for an identical CDR3. The chain employs TRBV5-1 and TRBJ2-5, with 13 bases lining up with TRBD2. The CDR3 has 15 residues. Germline V CDR1 and CDR2: SGHRS, YFSETQ. Trimming cost V 7 bases and J 1 base; bases outside gene matches: 4. DNA of the CDR3: TGCGCCAGCTCGGGACTAGCGGGACCCCAAGAGACCCAGTACTTC. Protein product: CASSGLAGPQETQYF.

This clone is a singleton in its sample. The gene calls are TRBV6-6 and TRBJ2-1; 10 nucleotides align to TRBD1. J was trimmed by 8 bases and V by 7 bases; bases with no gene match: 11. Germline V gene data show CDR1 as MNHNY and CDR2 as SVGAGI (reference sequence). The CDR3 has 15 residues. CDR3 in amino acids: CASIDRGRGIDEQFF. Written as DNA, the CDR3 is TGTGCCAGCATTGACAGGGGGCGTGGTATCGATGAGCAGTTCTTC.

This chain joins TRBV7-9 and TRBJ2-3, with TRBD2 identical over 8 bases. Germline V CDR1 and CDR2: SEHNR, FQNEAQ (reference sequence). Unmatched junction bases numbered 5, after V lost 3 bases and J lost 0 bases. This CDR3 spans 16 amino acids. This CDR3 reads CASSFGLAASTDTQYF. DNA for the CDR3: TGTGCCAGCAGCTTCGGACTAGCAGCTAGCACAGATACGCAGTATTTT.

The chain uses TRBV7-2 and TRBJ2-3; 9 bases fit TRBD2. CDR3 length: 14 amino acids. Germline V gene lookup returns CDR1 SGHTA and CDR2 FQGNSA. V was clipped by 8 bases and J by 7 bases; unmatched bases: 10. In DNA, the CDR3 is TGTGCCAGCCAAATAGCGGGGGTAGAGTATACGCAGTATTTT. Its protein product is CASQIAGVEYTQYF.

V gene TRBV9 combines with J gene TRBJ1-1; D is unclear. V was pared by 10 bases and J by 12 bases, with 16 bases between. The germline V gene encodes CDR1 SGDLS and CDR2 YYNGEE. The CDR3 loop spans 10 amino acids. CDR3 amino acids: CAFHGIRTFF. CDR3 in DNA: TGTGCCTTCCACGGGATTCGGACTTTCTTT.

The CDR3 coding sequence is TGTGCCAGCTCATACTCCGGGACTAGTGTGGAGACCCAGTACTTC. The encoded protein is CASSYSGTSVETQYF. This chain uses TRBV18 with TRBJ2-5; 8 nucleotides line up with TRBD2. Per germline, CDR1 KGHSH and CDR2 LQKENI. This CDR3 has 15 amino acids. V lost 5 bases and J lost 5; bases outside the gene matches: 10.

The V call is TRBV20-1, the J call TRBJ2-7, with TRBD1 matching over 7 bases. The germline CDR1 and CDR2 sequences are DFQATT and SNEGSKA (reference sequence). This CDR3 has 13 residues. Unmatched junction bases numbered 7, after V lost 3 bases and J lost 5 bases. The CDR3, as DNA: TGCAGTGCTAGTGACAGGGTCTGGGACGAGCAGTACTTC. Its protein is CSASDRVWDEQYF.

The chain combines TRBV3-1 (or the pseudogene TRBV3-2) with TRBJ2-7; TRBD2 matches at 8 bases. The CDR3 totals 14 residues. Germline V gene data show CDR1 as LGHDT and CDR2 as YNNKEL (reference sequence). The ends lost 7 bases at V and 5 bases at J; junction bases unmatched: 10. This CDR3 reads CASTRGGGKNEQYF. CDR3 DNA sequence: TGTGCCAGCACCCGTGGCGGGGGGAAGAACGAGCAGTACTTC.

This clone came up once. V gene TRBV18 combines with J gene TRBJ1-1; D unclear. The CDR3 has 15 residues. The germline V gene encodes CDR1 KGHSH and CDR2 LQKENI. V lost 4 bases to trimming and J lost 0 bases, with 12 bases between them. CDR3 DNA sequence: TGTGCCAGCTCACTTGGGAGAGTGATGAACACTGAAGCTTTCTTT. It is translated as CASSLGRVMNTEAFF.

The chain carries TRBV5-1 and TRBJ1-1; 8 bases match TRBD1. The CDR3 extends over 15 amino acids. J gave up 4 bases and V 3 bases, and 8 bases lay outside the gene matches. Germline-derived CDR1 and CDR2 are SGHRS and YFSETQ. CDR3 nucleotides: TGCGCCAGCAGCTCCGGACAGGGATGGATCACTGAAGCTTTCTTT. As protein: CASSSGQGWITEAFF.

The count of this clone is one. CDR3 coding DNA: TGTGCCTGGAGTGGGACATTCTCTGGAAACACCATATATTTT. This gives the protein CAWSGTFSGNTIYF. The V gene is TRBV30, the J gene TRBJ1-3; D may be TRBD1 (5 bases). The germline V gene encodes CDR1 GTSNPN and CDR2 SVGIG (reference sequence). Trimming removed 1 base at V and 0 bases at J, with 7 bases between. The CDR3 is made up of 14 amino acids. Based on the CDR3 plus reference TRBV30 and TRBJ1-3, the full variable domain is SQTIHQWPATLVQPVGSPLSLECTVEGTSNPNLYWYRQAAGRGLQLLFYSVGIGQISSEVPQNLSASRPQDRQFILSSKKLLLSDSGFYLCAWSGTFSGNTIYFGEGSWLTVV.

The chain's CDR3 is CAARQGATYGYTF. The DNA of the CDR3 is TGTGCCGCTAGACAGGGAGCCACCTATGGCTACACCTTC. The chain has TRBV10-3 and TRBJ1-2; 7 nucleotides match TRBD1. The CDR3 consists of 13 residues. CDR1 is ENHRY and CDR2 is SYGVKD in the germline V gene. V gave up 11 bases and J gave up 4 bases; unmatched junction bases: 10.

This chain uses TRBV5-6 with TRBJ2-2; the D gene is possibly TRBD2 (5 bases). The germline V gene encodes CDR1 SGHDT and CDR2 YYEEEE. The length of the CDR3 is 16 residues. The germline V and J ends were trimmed by 0 bases and 0 bases, with 9 bases remaining between them. The CDR3 nucleotides are TGTGCCAGCAGCTTGGTAGGTAGCGCGAACACCGGGGAGCTGTTTTTT. Translation: CASSLVGSANTGELFF.

CDR3 nucleotides: TGTGCCAGCAGTTTAAGGACAGGGGTAGGCAATGAGCAGTTCTTC. It translates to CASSLRTGVGNEQFF. The chain combines TRBV27 with TRBJ2-1, with 9 nucleotides matching TRBD1. V was pared by 2 bases and J by 6 bases, with 5 bases of the junction left unmatched. The CDR3 is made up of 15 amino acids. The germline gives CDR1 MNHEY, CDR2 SMNVEV (reference sequence).

The chain recombines TRBV19 with TRBJ2-2; 15 bases align to TRBD2. The CDR3 spans 19 residues. CDR1 LNHDA and CDR2 SQIVND come from the germline V gene (reference sequence). The J segment lost 6 bases and the V segment lost 6 bases, leaving 14 bases of the junction unmatched. The CDR3 protein is CASSSGTSGGIIRAGELFF. DNA of the CDR3: TGTGCCAGTAGCTCCGGGACTAGCGGGGGGATAATCCGCGCCGGGGAGCTGTTTTTT.

The gene calls are TRBV19 and TRBJ2-2; no clear D. V was pared by 1 base and J by 1 base, with 4 bases between. The CDR3 sequence is 14 residues long. The V gene's germline CDR1 is LNHDA and CDR2 SQIVND (reference sequence). In DNA form, the CDR3 reads TGTGCCAGTAGTATAGGGAGGAACACCGGGGAGCTGTTTTTT. This sequence encodes CASSIGRNTGELFF. Based on the CDR3 plus reference TRBV19 and TRBJ2-2, the full variable domain is DGGITQSPKYLFRKEGQNVTLSCEQNLNHDAMYWYRQDPGQGLRLIYYSQIVNDFQKGDIAEGYSVSREKKESFPLTVTSAQKNPTAFYLCASSIGRNTGELFFGEGSRLTVL.

This chain joins TRBV11-2 and TRBJ2-1; TRBD1 aligns across 7 bases. The CDR3 has 16 amino acids. Losses at the gene ends were 1 base for V and 9 bases for J; bases not matched to a gene: 12. Looked up from germline, CDR1 is SGHAT and CDR2 is FQNNGV. The CDR3 DNA is TGTGCCAGCAGCTTAGTAGGGGGCAGGGGGTATAGTGAGCAGTTCTTC. It yields the protein CASSLVGGRGYSEQFF.

The rearrangement uses TRBV19 and TRBJ2-2; 11 bases are shared with TRBD1. Germline-derived CDR1 and CDR2 are LNHDA and SQIVND (reference sequence). Trimming cost V 7 bases and J 8 bases; bases outside gene matches: 9. The CDR3 has 15 residues. The chain's CDR3 is CASIGTGGFVGELFF. The CDR3 DNA follows: TGTGCCAGTATTGGGACAGGGGGGTTTGTAGGGGAGCTGTTTTTT.

The V and J genes are TRBV5-6 and TRBJ1-2, with 8 bases aligning to TRBD1. The germline V gene encodes CDR1 SGHDT and CDR2 YYEEEE. The trim removed 1 base at V and 0 bases at J, leaving 2 bases unmatched. CDR3 length equals 15 residues. The CDR3 loop is CASSLPGGANYGYTF. The CDR3 bases are TGTGCCAGCAGCTTGCCAGGGGGCGCTAACTATGGCTACACCTTC.

This rearrangement joins TRBV7-2 to TRBJ2-5, with TRBD2 identical over 13 bases. In germline, CDR1 is SGHTA, CDR2 FQGNSA. This CDR3 is built from 16 residues. V was clipped by 6 bases and J by 1 base; unmatched bases: 5. The CDR3 loop reads CASSITSGGAQETQYF. The CDR3 DNA follows: TGTGCCAGCAGTATAACTAGCGGGGGGGCCCAAGAGACCCAGTACTTC.

The chain recombines TRBV19 with TRBJ2-1; D is possibly TRBD2 (6 bases). Germline values: CDR1 LNHDA, CDR2 SQIVND (reference sequence). Trimming stripped 5 bases from V and 5 bases from J, with 16 bases between. The CDR3 runs 15 residues. Written as DNA, the CDR3 is TGTGCCAGTAGTGGCGGGACGCCCTCAAACAATGAGCAGTTCTTC. The encoded protein is CASSGGTPSNNEQFF.

The CDR3 region is CTSSQAWEGGQPQHF. DNA for the CDR3: TGCACCAGCAGCCAGGCCTGGGAGGGAGGCCAGCCCCAGCATTTT. This chain connects TRBV1 to TRBJ1-5. TRBV1 is a known pseudogene. This CDR3 comprises 15 residues.

V is TRBV6-5 and J is TRBJ2-5; 11 bases line up with TRBD1. CDR1 is MNHEY and CDR2 is SVGAGI in the germline V gene. The junction had 5 bases not matched to a gene; V was cut back by 6 bases and J by 2 bases. CDR3 length: 15 residues. The CDR3 DNA is TGTGCCAGCAGCCGGGACAGGGGGTATCAAGAGACCCAGTACTTC. This sequence encodes CASSRDRGYQETQYF.